Below, 21 T cell receptor beta chains from the same sample are listed, as sequenced in a study of T cell responses to AZD1222 COVID-19 vaccine. Assay used: immunoSEQ multiplex PCR; TCRdb lists only in-frame clones, some missing. The top ten hold roughly 1.6% of the sample, which has 95,000 to 150,000 clones, 70% to 90% seen once. Here the sequenced sample was peripheral blood, taken on day 0 of AZD1222 vaccination. The receptors were sampled from an adult in good health.

The CDR3, as DNA: TGTGCCAGCAGTTACTCGACGGGCTATGGCTACACCTTC. Encoded protein: CASSYSTGYGYTF. The rearrangement uses TRBV6-5 and TRBJ1-2; D is unresolved. CDR1 is MNHEY and CDR2 is SVGAGI in the germline V gene. The V and J ends lost 0 bases and 4 bases respectively, with 6 bases between them. This CDR3 is 13 amino acids long.

V gene TRBV9 combines with J gene TRBJ1-2; D perhaps matches TRBD1 (6 bases). The V end lost 0 bases, the J end lost 7 bases, and 13 bases lay between the germline ends. The germline V gene encodes CDR1 SGDLS and CDR2 YYNGEE. The CDR3 contains 14 residues. CDR3 loop: CASSVGGARGGYTF. The CDR3 DNA sequence: TGTGCCAGCAGCGTAGGGGGAGCCAGGGGTGGCTACACCTTC. Full variable domain (outside the CDR3, taken from reference TRBV9 and TRBJ1-2): DSGVTQTPKHLITATGQRVTLRCSPRSGDLSVYWYQQSLDQGLQFLIQYYNGEERAKGNILERFSAQQFPDLHSELNLSSLELGDSALYFCASSVGGARGGYTFGSGTRLTVV.

This sequence joins TRBV9 and TRBJ2-3, with 10 bases aligning to TRBD2. Germline V gene sequence: CDR1 SGDLS, CDR2 YYNGEE. V lost 0 bases to trimming and J lost 6 bases; unmatched junction nucleotides: 16. The length of the CDR3 is 19 residues. The CDR3 nucleotides read TGTGCCAGCAGCGTAGATGCAGGCCGGGCTAGCGGGAGAGGGGATACGCAGTATTTT. Amino acid sequence: CASSVDAGRASGRGDTQYF.

This clone was seen only once. J is TRBJ2-3 and V is TRBV28; 9 bases line up with TRBD2. CDR1 is MDHEN and CDR2 is SYDVKM in the germline V gene. CDR3 length: 14 residues. The V and J ends lost 7 bases and 3 bases, in that order; junction bases with no gene match: 5. The CDR3 loop is CASKPGLATDTQYF. DNA for the CDR3: TGTGCCAGCAAACCGGGACTAGCAACAGATACGCAGTATTTT. Together with reference TRBV28 and TRBJ2-3, the CDR3 gives the full variable domain: DVKVTQSSRYLVKRTGEKVFLECVQDMDHENMFWYRQDPGLGLRLIYFSYDVKMKEKGDIPEGYSVSREKKERFSLILESASTNQTSMYLCASKPGLATDTQYFGPGTRLTVL.

This rearrangement joins TRBV2 to TRBJ2-1; TRBD2 matches at 8 bases. From germline, CDR1 is SNHLY and CDR2 FYNNEI. CDR3 length: 15 residues. Trimming at V came to 4 bases and at J to 5 bases, leaving 7 bases not matched to a gene. In DNA form, the CDR3 reads TGTGCCAGCAGTGGGGGTAGCGGGACTAACAATGAGCAGTTCTTC. Translating gives CASSGGSGTNNEQFF.

A word on this clone: Mismatch with germline at one junction end may stem from a read error. J is TRBJ2-7 and V is TRBV4-2, with 13 bases that match TRBD2. The germline gives CDR1 LGHNA, CDR2 YNFKEQ. CDR3 length equals 15 residues. This CDR3 reads CASNQELAGGYEQYF. The DNA for the CDR3 is TGTGCCAGCAACCAAGAACTAGCGGGAGGGTACGAGCAGTACTTC.

The chain is built from TRBV28 and TRBJ2-7, with D maybe TRBD1 (5 bases). CDR1 is MDHEN, CDR2 SYDVKM, per germline. V shed 6 bases and J shed 0 bases, with 12 bases lying between them. CDR3 size: 14 residues. DNA for the CDR3: TGTGCCAGCAGGGGATTGACAGTCTCCTACGAGCAGTACTTC. Encoded protein: CASRGLTVSYEQYF.

The chain combines TRBV5-4 with TRBJ2-1, with a weak D call TRBD2 (5 bases). The CDR3 extends over 12 amino acids. Deletions cut 0 bases from V and 8 bases from J, with 6 bases between. Germline V gene sequence: CDR1 SGHNT, CDR2 YYREEE (reference sequence). Here the CDR3 DNA reads TGTGCCAGCAGCTTGGTGAGGGATGAGCAGTTCTTC. It is translated as CASSLVRDEQFF.

The chain couples TRBV7-9 to TRBJ2-7, with D unclear. This CDR3 is 14 amino acids long. The germline V gene encodes CDR1 SEHNR and CDR2 FQNEAQ (reference sequence). Trimming took off 5 bases at V and 0 bases at J, with 11 bases between the two ends. CDR3 region: CASSPVGSSYEQYF. CDR3 bases: TGTGCCAGCAGCCCGGTAGGCAGCTCCTACGAGCAGTACTTC.

V is TRBV27 and J is TRBJ2-7; 9 nucleotides align to TRBD1. Germline V gene data show CDR1 as MNHEY and CDR2 as SMNVEV (reference sequence). CDR3 size: 14 residues. The V and J ends lost 6 bases and 3 bases, in that order; junction bases with no gene match: 6. The CDR3 protein is CASSRGTGIYEQYF. In DNA form, the CDR3 reads TGTGCCAGCAGCCGAGGGACAGGGATCTACGAGCAGTACTTC.

The chain couples TRBV11-3 to TRBJ2-7; possibly TRBD1 for D (6 bases). CDR1 SGHNT and CDR2 YENEEA come from the germline V gene. The ends were cut back, 4 bases at V and 7 bases at J, with 14 bases in the middle. The CDR3 totals 13 residues. CDR3 in DNA: TGTGCCAGCAGCTGGAGCAGGGGTCGAGAGCAGTACTTC. Amino acids: CASSWSRGREQYF. Based on the CDR3 plus reference TRBV11-3 and TRBJ2-7, the full variable domain is EAGVVQSPRYKIIEKKQPVAFWCNPISGHNTLYWYLQNLGQGPELLIRYENEEAVDDSQLPKDRFSAERLKGVDSTLKIQPAELGDSAVYLCASSWSRGREQYFGPGTRLTVT.

The chain carries TRBV19 and TRBJ2-7; D may be TRBD1 (6 bases). Germline values: CDR1 LNHDA, CDR2 SQIVND (reference sequence). V lost 6 bases to trimming and J lost 3 bases, with 18 bases between them. The CDR3 runs to 15 residues. CDR3 protein: CASSSQGGSLYEQYF. CDR3 nucleotides: TGTGCCAGTAGCTCACAGGGCGGAAGTCTCTACGAGCAGTACTTC.

This clone turned up a few times. The J gene is TRBJ1-2, the V gene TRBV3-1 (or the pseudogene TRBV3-2); 7 bases are shared with TRBD1. V lost 0 bases to trimming and J lost 4 bases; unmatched junction nucleotides: 17. Germline assignment: CDR1 LGHDT and CDR2 YNNKEL (reference sequence). The CDR3 has 19 residues. CDR3 protein: CASSQENVFRDSRTYGYTF. The CDR3 DNA sequence: TGTGCCAGCAGCCAAGAGAATGTTTTCAGGGACAGCCGTACCTATGGCTACACCTTC.

The chain combines TRBV7-9 with TRBJ2-7; 7 bases are a match to TRBD2. Per germline, CDR1 SEHNR and CDR2 FQNEAQ (reference sequence). This CDR3 region has 12 residues. Unmatched junction bases numbered 9, after V lost 10 bases and J lost 6 bases. The CDR3 region is CATGGPVREQYF. CDR3 DNA: TGTGCCACGGGGGGACCCGTTCGCGAGCAGTACTTC.

The chain has TRBV5-1 and TRBJ2-1; TRBD2 might be the D (5 bases). This CDR3 comprises 15 residues. Trimming left V 2 bases short and J 5 bases short, with 14 bases between. CDR1 is SGHRS, CDR2 YFSETQ, per germline. CDR3 loop: CASSLPSKRNNEQFF. The CDR3 coding sequence is TGCGCCAGCAGCTTACCTAGCAAGCGGAACAATGAGCAGTTCTTC.

V and J are TRBV5-1 and TRBJ2-5; either TRBD1 or TRBD2 may fit D (5 bases each). The CDR3 consists of 15 residues. Trimming stripped 1 base from V and 13 bases from J, with 23 bases between. From germline, CDR1 is SGHRS and CDR2 YFSETQ. The CDR3 region is CASSLSANSGTRGYF. The CDR3 DNA follows: TGCGCCAGCAGCTTGTCCGCCAATTCAGGGACCCGGGGGTACTTC.

Concerning this clone itself: The junction differs from germline at one of its ends, possibly a read error. This rearrangement joins TRBV7-7 to TRBJ2-7, with 9 bases identical to TRBD1. The CDR3 runs 14 residues. Germline V gene data show CDR1 as SSHAT and CDR2 as FNYEAQ (reference sequence). The CDR3 DNA reads as TGTGCTAGCAGTCCCGGGACAGGGTTGTACGAGCAGTACTTC. Encoded protein: CASSPGTGLYEQYF. The full variable domain, with the rest looked up from reference TRBV7-7 and TRBJ2-7, is GAGVSQSPRYKVTKRGQDVTLRCDPISSHATLYWYQQALGQGPEFLTYFNYEAQPDKSGLPSDRFSAERPEGSISTLTIQRTEQRDSAMYRCASSPGTGLYEQYFGPGTRLTVT.

The chain is built from TRBV29-1 and TRBJ2-7, with TRBD1 as a possible D gene (7 bases). The CDR3 totals 17 residues. The germline V gene encodes CDR1 SQVTM and CDR2 ANQGSEA. Trimming took 5 bases from V and 1 from J, leaving 24 bases between them. CDR3 in DNA: TGCAGCGTTTCCGGGACAGCAATAGATCGGGGGTCCTACGAGCAGTACTTC. Translating it yields CSVSGTAIDRGSYEQYF.

The V and J genes are TRBV28 and TRBJ1-2, with TRBD1 as a possible D gene (5 bases). V lost 6 bases and J 4 bases, leaving 18 bases between the germline ends. The germline V gene has CDR1 MDHEN and CDR2 SYDVKM. CDR3 length equals 15 residues. The CDR3 protein is CASSPGEAGTYGYTF. The CDR3, as DNA: TGTGCCAGCAGCCCAGGCGAGGCAGGGACCTATGGCTACACCTTC.

The V and J genes are TRBV11-2 and TRBJ1-3; D is perhaps TRBD1 (5 bases). This CDR3 region has 15 residues. V lost 1 base and J 2 bases, leaving 9 bases between the germline ends. Germline CDR1 SGHAT, CDR2 FQNNGV. This chain's CDR3 is CASSLGGVPGNTIYF. CDR3 nucleotides: TGTGCCAGCAGCTTAGGAGGGGTCCCTGGAAACACCATATATTTT.

The rearrangement links TRBV19 to TRBJ1-5; possibly TRBD1 for D (5 bases). This CDR3 has 15 amino acids. Trimming took 7 bases from V and 3 from J, leaving 16 bases between them. CDR1 and CDR2 from the germline V gene are LNHDA and SQIVND (reference sequence). In nucleotides, the CDR3 is TGTGCCAGTAAGGGGTTCGGGCAGACCAATCAGCCCCAGCATTTT. Amino acid sequence: CASKGFGQTNQPQHF.